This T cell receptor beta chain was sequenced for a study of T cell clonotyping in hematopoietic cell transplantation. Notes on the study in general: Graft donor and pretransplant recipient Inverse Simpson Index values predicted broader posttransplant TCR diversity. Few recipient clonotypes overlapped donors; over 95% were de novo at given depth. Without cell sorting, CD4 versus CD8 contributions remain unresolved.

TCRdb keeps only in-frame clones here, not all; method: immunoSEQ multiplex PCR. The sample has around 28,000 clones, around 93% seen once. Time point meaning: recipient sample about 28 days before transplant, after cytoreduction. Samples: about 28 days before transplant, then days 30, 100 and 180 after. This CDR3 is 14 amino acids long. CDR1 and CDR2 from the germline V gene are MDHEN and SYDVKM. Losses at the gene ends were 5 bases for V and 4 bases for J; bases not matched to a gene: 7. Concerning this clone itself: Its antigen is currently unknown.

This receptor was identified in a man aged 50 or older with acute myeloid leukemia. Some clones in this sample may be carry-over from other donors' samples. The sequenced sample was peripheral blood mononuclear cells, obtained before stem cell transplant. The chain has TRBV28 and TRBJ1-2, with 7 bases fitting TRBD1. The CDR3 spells CASSINRGFYGYTF. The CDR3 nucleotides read TGTGCCAGCAGTATTAACAGGGGCTTCTATGGCTACACCTTC.